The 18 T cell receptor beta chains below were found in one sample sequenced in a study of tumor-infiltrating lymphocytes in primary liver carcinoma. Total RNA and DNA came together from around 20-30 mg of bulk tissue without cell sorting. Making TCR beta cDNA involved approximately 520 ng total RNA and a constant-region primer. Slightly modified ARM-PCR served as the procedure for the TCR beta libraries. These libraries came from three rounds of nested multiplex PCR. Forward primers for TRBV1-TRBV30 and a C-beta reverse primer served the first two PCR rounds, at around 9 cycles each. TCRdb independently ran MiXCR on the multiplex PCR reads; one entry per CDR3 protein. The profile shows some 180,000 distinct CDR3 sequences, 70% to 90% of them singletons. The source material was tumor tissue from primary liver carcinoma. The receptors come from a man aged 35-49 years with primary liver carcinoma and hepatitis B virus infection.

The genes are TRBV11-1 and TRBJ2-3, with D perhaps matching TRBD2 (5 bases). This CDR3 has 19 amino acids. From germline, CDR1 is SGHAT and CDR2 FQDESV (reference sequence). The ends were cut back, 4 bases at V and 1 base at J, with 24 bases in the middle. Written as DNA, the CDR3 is TGTGCCAGCAGCTCTGAGGGAAGCTCTATTAGAGCCTGCACAGATACGCAGTATTTT. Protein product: CASSSEGSSIRACTDTQYF.

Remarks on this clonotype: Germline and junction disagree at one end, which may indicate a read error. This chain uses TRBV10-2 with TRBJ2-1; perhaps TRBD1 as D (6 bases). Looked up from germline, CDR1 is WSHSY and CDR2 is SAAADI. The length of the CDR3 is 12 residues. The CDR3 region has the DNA TGCGCCAGCAGCAGGGGAAACAATGAGCAGTTATTC. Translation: CASSRGNNEQLF.

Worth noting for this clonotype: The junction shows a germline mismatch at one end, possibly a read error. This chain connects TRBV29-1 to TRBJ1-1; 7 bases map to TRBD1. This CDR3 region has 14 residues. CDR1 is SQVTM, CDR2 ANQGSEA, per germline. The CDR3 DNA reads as TGCAGCGTCGCAGGAGGGGGCCTGAACAGTGAAGTTTTCTTT. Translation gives CSVAGGGLNSEVFF.

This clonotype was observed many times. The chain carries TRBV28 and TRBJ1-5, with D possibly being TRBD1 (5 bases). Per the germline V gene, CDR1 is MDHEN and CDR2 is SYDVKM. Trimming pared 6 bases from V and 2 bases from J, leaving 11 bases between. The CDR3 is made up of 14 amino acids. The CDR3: CASSAVGGNQPQHF. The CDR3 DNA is TGTGCCAGCAGCGCGGTAGGGGGCAATCAGCCCCAGCATTTT.

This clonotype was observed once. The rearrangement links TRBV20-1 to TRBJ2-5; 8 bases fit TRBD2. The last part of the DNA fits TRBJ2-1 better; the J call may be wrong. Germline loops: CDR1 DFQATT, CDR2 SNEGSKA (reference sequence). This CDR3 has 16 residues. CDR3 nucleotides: TGCAGTGCCCTAAGTGTCAGCGGGAGAGTAGGGGAGGCCCAGTTCTTC. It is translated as CSALSVSGRVGEAQFF.

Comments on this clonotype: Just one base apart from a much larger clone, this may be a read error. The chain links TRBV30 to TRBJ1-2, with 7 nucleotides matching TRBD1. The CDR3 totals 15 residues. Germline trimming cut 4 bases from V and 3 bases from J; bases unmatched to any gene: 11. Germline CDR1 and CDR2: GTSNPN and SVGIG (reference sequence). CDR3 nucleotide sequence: TGTGCCTGGACTGGACAGGACAGGCCCTACTATGGCTACACCTTC. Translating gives CAWTGQDRPYYGYTF.

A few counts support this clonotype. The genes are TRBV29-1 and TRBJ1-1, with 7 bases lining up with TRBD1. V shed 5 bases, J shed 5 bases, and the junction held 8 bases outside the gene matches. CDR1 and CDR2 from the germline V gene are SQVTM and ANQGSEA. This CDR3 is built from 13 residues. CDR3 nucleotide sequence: TGCAGCGTTTCGAATCAGGGGGGAACTGAAGCTTTCTTT. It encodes CSVSNQGGTEAFF.

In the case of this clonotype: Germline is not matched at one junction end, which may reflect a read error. DNA of the CDR3: TGTACCAGCAGTCCCGGGGGCTACGAAAAGTACTTC. This encodes CTSSPGGYEKYF. The chain combines TRBV11-2 with TRBJ2-7; D is perhaps TRBD1 or TRBD2 (6 bases each). The V gene's germline CDR1 is SGHAT and CDR2 FQNNGV. The CDR3 is 12 amino acids.

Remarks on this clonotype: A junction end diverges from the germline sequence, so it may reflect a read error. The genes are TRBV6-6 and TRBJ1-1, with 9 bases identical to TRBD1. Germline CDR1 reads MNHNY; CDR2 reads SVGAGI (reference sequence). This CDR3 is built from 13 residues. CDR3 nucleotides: TGTGCCAGCAGTTACACAGGGGGCACTGAAGATTGCTTT. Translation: CASSYTGGTEDCF.

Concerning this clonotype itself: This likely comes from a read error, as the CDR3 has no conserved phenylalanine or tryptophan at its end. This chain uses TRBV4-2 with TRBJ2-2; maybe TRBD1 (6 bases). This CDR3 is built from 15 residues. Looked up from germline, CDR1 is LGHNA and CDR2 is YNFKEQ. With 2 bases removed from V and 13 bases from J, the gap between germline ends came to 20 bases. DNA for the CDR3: TGTGCCAGCAGCCAAACCCGGGGCACAACAGGGATGCTGTTTTTA. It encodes CASSQTRGTTGMLFL.

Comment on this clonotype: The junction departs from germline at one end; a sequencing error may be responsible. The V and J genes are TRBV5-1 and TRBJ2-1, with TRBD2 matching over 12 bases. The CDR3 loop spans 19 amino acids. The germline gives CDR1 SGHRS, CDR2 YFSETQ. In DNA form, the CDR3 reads TGCGCCAGCAGATCGAGGGGCCTAGCGGGAGGGAACTATTACAATGAGCAGCTCTTC. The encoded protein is CASRSRGLAGGNYYNEQLF.

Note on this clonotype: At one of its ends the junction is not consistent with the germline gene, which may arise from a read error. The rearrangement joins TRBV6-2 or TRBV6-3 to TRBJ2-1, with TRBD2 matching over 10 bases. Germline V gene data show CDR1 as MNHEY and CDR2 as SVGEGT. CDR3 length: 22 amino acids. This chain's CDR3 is CASSFLIEAWVLAGERVNKQFF. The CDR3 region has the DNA TGTGCCAGCAGTTTCCTGATTGAGGCGTGGGTTCTAGCGGGAGAAAGGGTCAATAAGCAGTTCTTT.

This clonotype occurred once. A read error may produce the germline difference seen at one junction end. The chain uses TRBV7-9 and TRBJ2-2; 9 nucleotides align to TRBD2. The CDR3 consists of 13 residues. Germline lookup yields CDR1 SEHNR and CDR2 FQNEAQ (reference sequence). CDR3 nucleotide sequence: TGTACCAGCAGCGACAGGGTAGCGGGGGACCTGTTTTTT. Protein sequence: CTSSDRVAGDLFF. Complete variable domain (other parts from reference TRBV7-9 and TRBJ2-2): DTGVSQNPRHKITKRGQNVTFRCDPISEHNRLYWYRQTLGQGPEFLTYFQNEAQLEKSRLLSDRFSAERPKGSFSTLEIQRTEQGDSAMYLCTSSDRVAGDLFFGEGSRLTVL.

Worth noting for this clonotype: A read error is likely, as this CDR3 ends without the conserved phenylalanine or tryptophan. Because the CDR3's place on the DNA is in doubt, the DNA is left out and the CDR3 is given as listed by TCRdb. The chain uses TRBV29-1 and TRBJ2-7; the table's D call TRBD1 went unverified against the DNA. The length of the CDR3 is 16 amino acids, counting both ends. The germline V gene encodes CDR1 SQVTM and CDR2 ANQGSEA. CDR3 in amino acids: CSAMTSGTGTPYEHYI.

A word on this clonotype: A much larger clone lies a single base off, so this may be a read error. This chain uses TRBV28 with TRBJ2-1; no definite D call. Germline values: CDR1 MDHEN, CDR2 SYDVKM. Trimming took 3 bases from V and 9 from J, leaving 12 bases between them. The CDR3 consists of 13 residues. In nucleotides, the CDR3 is TGTGCCAGCAGTTTCCCCACGACTGGTGAGCAGTTCTTC. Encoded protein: CASSFPTTGEQFF.

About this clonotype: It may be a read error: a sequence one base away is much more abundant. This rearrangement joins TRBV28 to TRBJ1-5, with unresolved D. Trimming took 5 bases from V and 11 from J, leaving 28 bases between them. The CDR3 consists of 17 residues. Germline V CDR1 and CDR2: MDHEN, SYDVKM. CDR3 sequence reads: CASSPTLQILLEQSQHF. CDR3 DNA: TGTGCCAGCAGTCCAACCTTACAGATTTTGTTAGAGCAGTCCCAGCATTTT.

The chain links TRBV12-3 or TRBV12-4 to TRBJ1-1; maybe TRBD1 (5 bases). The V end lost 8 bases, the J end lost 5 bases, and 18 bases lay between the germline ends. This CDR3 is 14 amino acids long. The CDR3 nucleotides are TGTGCCAGCGGGACCTCCGCTTTAGAGACTGAAGCTTTCTTT. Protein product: CASGTSALETEAFF.

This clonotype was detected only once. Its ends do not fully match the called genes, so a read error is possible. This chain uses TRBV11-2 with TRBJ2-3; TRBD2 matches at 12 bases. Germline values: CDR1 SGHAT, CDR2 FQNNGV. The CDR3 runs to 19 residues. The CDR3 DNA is TGTGCCAACAACCGATCGCCGAGACTAGCGGGAGAGAGGACAGATACGCGGTATTTT. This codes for CANNRSPRLAGERTDTRYF.